The sequence of this T cell receptor (beta chain) was determined in a study of Graves' ophthalmopathy and Graves' hyperthyroidism. As for the study in general: Over 18 months of follow-up, stable hyperthyroidism required that no ophthalmopathy appear.

Findings of the study overall: Blood shared most expanded thyroid clonotypes above 0.001 frequency.

Amplified material comprised TCR beta CDR3 regions derived from RNA transcripts. Following a first-round RT-PCR that used HTBI primers, a second-round multiplex PCR was carried out. TCRdb passed the multiplex PCR reads through MiXCR, listing each CDR3 protein once. The sample includes around 1,000,000 distinct CDR3 sequences, approximately 35% of them seen just once. This CDR3 is built from 13 residues. Trimming removed 6 bases at V and 4 bases at J, with 7 bases between. Germline-derived CDR1 and CDR2 are SNHLY and FYNNEI. The diagnosis combined clinical symptoms, thyroxine, TRAb, thyroid ultrasound and orbital computed tomography scans. A remark on this clonotype: Its antigen is undetermined.

This sequence was found in an adult man with Graves' hyperthyroidism. Specimen: peripheral blood or thyroid tissue (not recorded which). The gene calls are TRBV2 and TRBJ2-6, with D possibly being TRBD1 or TRBD2 (5 bases each). CDR3 residues: CASRGDGANVLTF. The CDR3, as DNA: TGTGCCAGCAGGGGGGACGGGGCCAACGTCCTGACTTTC.